This TCR beta chain was sequenced during a study of T cell responses to AZD1222 COVID-19 vaccine. TCRdb keeps only in-frame clones here, not all; method: immunoSEQ multiplex PCR. The sample shows 100,000 to 130,000 clones, roughly 90% of them seen only once. The germline CDR1 and CDR2 sequences are LNHDA and SQIVND (reference sequence). CDR3 length equals 15 residues. The V end lost 9 bases, the J end lost 4 bases, and 21 bases lay between the germline ends. This chain links TRBV19 with TRBJ1-1; D remains ambiguous. The receptor was derived from an adult in good health. The sequences come from peripheral blood, collected on day 0 of AZD1222 vaccination. The CDR3 nucleotides are TGTGCCAGCCTCCCATTCTCAACTGTCGTCACTGAAGCTTTCTTT. Translation gives CASLPFSTVVTEAFF.